This T cell receptor (beta chain) stems from a study of blood T cell repertoires in COVID-19. In the study overall: From the United States, Italy and Spain came samples of acute and convalescent COVID-19.

In the original analysis: Estimated nucleated cell counts came from reference gene primer amplification. Using immunoSEQ multiplex PCR, the repertoire was profiled, and TCRdb retains in-frame clones only, with some absent. V and J calls and clone size are copied from that table; D and trimming were computed from the DNA. The profile shows hundreds of thousands of clones, 70% to 90% of them singletons. This clonotype was sampled from a man aged 18 to 29 with active or convalescent COVID-19. Sequenced material: peripheral blood.

CDR3 DNA sequence: TGTGCCAGCAGCCGCGGACAGGAGACTGAAGCTTTCTTT. As protein: CASSRGQETEAFF. The V call is TRBV3-1 (or the pseudogene TRBV3-2), the J call TRBJ1-1; 7 nucleotides line up with TRBD1. Germline-derived CDR1 and CDR2 are LGHDT and YNNKEL (reference sequence). The CDR3 contains 13 residues. V lost 4 bases, J lost 5 bases, and 4 bases stayed unmatched.